What follows is one T cell receptor beta chain and its context. What it binds is unknown. The data are from a study of T cell responses to AZD1222 COVID-19 vaccine. The repertoire was sequenced with immunoSEQ multiplex PCR; TCRdb's copy has only in-frame clones and lacks some. In the table there are 150,000 to 200,000 clones, about 89% of which are singletons. Pooling of second doses given at about 4 or about 12 weeks was done. Trimming pared 7 bases from V and 2 bases from J, leaving 5 bases between. Germline V gene sequence: CDR1 LNHDA, CDR2 SQIVND (reference sequence). The CDR3 sequence is 11 residues long. Notes on the study in general: There were mostly white British donors and more females than males, and clonal diversity was possibly underestimated. Compared with day 0, the breadth and depth of the Spike-specific TCR repertoire rose significantly after two doses of AZD1222.

The material sequenced was peripheral blood, taken 28 days after the second AZD1222 dose. This TCR derives from an adult who received the AZD1222 COVID-19 vaccine. The chain carries TRBV19 and TRBJ1-1; the D is unclear. DNA for the CDR3: TGTGCCAGTATTCTTAACACTGAAGCTTTCTTT. This translates into CASILNTEAFF.